The following is a T cell receptor (beta chain) sequence with its context. Its matching antigen is unknown. Unique molecular identifiers tagged the TCRbeta library. TCRdb re-derived calls from the PCR reads in MiXCR, one entry per CDR3 protein. The repertoire holds around 580,000 distinct CDR3 sequences, with 20% to 25% as singletons. The sample is drawn from a study of T-cell reconstitution after alpha-beta-depleted transplantation in children. General study findings and limits: It was newly produced T cells that mostly accounted for T-cell counts and diversity one year after transplant. Reportedly, only several hundred clones from non-depleted graft cells drove alpha-beta T-cell counts at about two months.

V was pared by 3 bases and J by 5 bases, with 9 bases of the junction left unmatched. This CDR3 comprises 16 residues. Germline CDR1 reads SGHTA; CDR2 reads FQGNSA. Sample: PBMCs, mostly from graft donor cells, taken 360 days after TCRalphabeta/CD19-depleted stem cell transplant. The chain recombines TRBV7-2 with TRBJ2-2; the match to TRBD1 covers 7 bases. This receptor was identified in a boy in the first two years of life who had a stem cell transplant for acute myeloid leukemia, so the T cells may come from the graft donor. Here the CDR3 DNA reads TGTGCCAGCAGCTTCGAGACAGGGATGAGGACCGGGGAGCTGTTTTTT. It translates to CASSFETGMRTGELFF.